The 3 T cell receptor beta chains in this list originate from one sample, sequenced in a study of blood T cell repertoires in COVID-19. Sequenced by immunoSEQ multiplex PCR; TCRdb stores in-frame clones only, minus some. The data contain about 200,000 clones, around nine tenths of them seen just once; the ten biggest clones take up roughly 0.69%. The material sequenced was peripheral blood. These receptors were obtained from a man aged 40-55 years with acute or convalescent COVID-19.

The V gene is TRBV7-2, the J gene TRBJ1-2; D is perhaps TRBD1 (5 bases). The CDR3 runs to 14 residues. V shed 1 base and J shed 6 bases, with 12 bases lying between them. CDR1 and CDR2 (germline): SGHTA, FQGNSA. The CDR3 DNA sequence: TGTGCCAGCAGCTTAGTCCGACAGAGGAATGGCTACACCTTC. Residues: CASSLVRQRNGYTF.

This clone was detected only once. The gene calls are TRBV11-2 and TRBJ1-1; no firm D call. V was clipped by 6 bases and J by 3 bases, with 14 bases between them. The CDR3 sequence is 14 residues long. Germline CDR1 SGHAT, CDR2 FQNNGV. The CDR3 spells CASRNYVGDTEAFF. CDR3 nucleotide sequence: TGTGCCAGCAGAAACTACGTCGGAGACACTGAAGCTTTCTTT. The full variable domain, its missing parts supplied by reference TRBV11-2 and TRBJ1-1, is EAGVAQSPRYKIIEKRQSVAFWCNPISGHATLYWYQQILGQGPKLLIQFQNNGVVDDSQLPKDRFSAERLKGVDSTLKIQPAKLEDSAVYLCASRNYVGDTEAFFGQGTRLTVV.

The V and J genes are TRBV7-9 and TRBJ2-4; 14 bases align to TRBD2. The V gene end was trimmed by 5 bases and the J gene end by 7 bases; junction bases not matched to a gene: 10. The CDR3 extends over 17 amino acids. Per germline, CDR1 SEHNR and CDR2 FQNEAQ (reference sequence). In DNA form, the CDR3 reads TGTGCCAGCAGCGGAGGACTAGCGGGGGGCCTGGGGAACATTCAGTACTTC. It specifies CASSGGLAGGLGNIQYF. The complete variable domain, with remaining parts taken from reference TRBV7-9 and TRBJ2-4, reads DTGVSQNPRHKITKRGQNVTFRCDPISEHNRLYWYRQTLGQGPEFLTYFQNEAQLEKSRLLSDRFSAERPKGSFSTLEIQRTEQGDSAMYLCASSGGLAGGLGNIQYFGAGTRLSVL.